This is a list of T cell receptor beta chains from one sample in a study of beta chain features in type 1 diabetes. Sequencing was performed with immunoSEQ multiplex PCR; in TCRdb, only in-frame clones are kept and a portion is missing. The sample contains 200,000 to 300,000 clones, 20% of which appear only once. The sequenced sample was naive CD4+ T cells from blood. All receptors come from a middle-aged woman with type 1 diabetes. Both conserved end residues are part of each CDR3. A D gene is named only where the DNA matches it firmly. Only part of the rows carry a size: once, few, many, or a class if the clone is expanded.

clone_size: few
d_call: -
j_call: TRBJ1-3
v_call: TRBV10-3
cdr3_aa: CAISGGSSGNTIYF
cdr3_nt: TGTGCCATCAGTGGGGGCAGTTCTGGAAACACCATATATTTT

clone_size: -
d_call: -
j_call: TRBJ2-6
v_call: TRBV27
cdr3_aa: CASSFSSGANVLTF
cdr3_nt: TGTGCCAGCAGTTTCAGCTCTGGGGCCAACGTCCTGACTTTC

clone_size: few
d_call: TRBD1
j_call: TRBJ2-2
v_call: TRBV30
cdr3_aa: CASPGTANTGELFF
cdr3_nt: TGTGCCTCGCCCGGGACAGCGAACACCGGGGAGCTGTTTTTT

clone_size: -
d_call: -
j_call: TRBJ2-5
v_call: TRBV29-1
cdr3_aa: CSVGGNALETQYF
cdr3_nt: TGCAGCGTTGGAGGAAACGCGTTGGAGACCCAGTACTTC

clone_size: few
d_call: -
j_call: TRBJ2-7
v_call: TRBV5-4
cdr3_aa: CASSLDPGSSYEQYF
cdr3_nt: TGTGCCAGCAGCTTGGATCCGGGGAGCTCCTACGAGCAGTACTTC

clone_size: few
d_call: TRBD1
j_call: TRBJ1-1
v_call: TRBV29-1
cdr3_aa: CSGDREAFF
cdr3_nt: TGCAGCGGGGACAGGGAGGCTTTCTTT

clone_size: few
d_call: TRBD1
j_call: TRBJ1-5
v_call: TRBV6-6
cdr3_aa: CASSSTRQGVQPQHF
cdr3_nt: TGTGCCAGCAGTTCCACCAGACAGGGAGTTCAGCCCCAGCATTTT

clone_size: few
d_call: -
j_call: TRBJ2-5
v_call: TRBV15
cdr3_aa: CATSRVQGETQYF
cdr3_nt: TGTGCCACCAGCCGCGTCCAGGGAGAGACCCAGTACTTC

clone_size: -
d_call: -
j_call: TRBJ1-1
v_call: TRBV7-9
cdr3_aa: CASSLEGQKDSNTEAFF
cdr3_nt: TGTGCCAGCAGCTTAGAAGGCCAAAAGGACAGTAACACTGAAGCTTTCTTT

clone_size: -
d_call: TRBD1
j_call: TRBJ1-5
v_call: TRBV19
cdr3_aa: CASSISGQGRHQPQHF
cdr3_nt: TGTGCCAGTAGTATTTCGGGACAGGGACGACATCAGCCCCAGCATTTT

clone_size: few
d_call: -
j_call: TRBJ2-3
v_call: TRBV5-1
cdr3_aa: CASSLELADTDTQYF
cdr3_nt: TGCGCCAGCAGCTTGGAGTTGGCAGACACAGATACGCAGTATTTT

clone_size: -
d_call: -
j_call: TRBJ2-5
v_call: TRBV9
cdr3_aa: CASSALSTETQYF
cdr3_nt: TGTGCCAGCAGCGCCCTAAGTACGGAGACCCAGTACTTC

clone_size: few
d_call: -
j_call: TRBJ2-3
v_call: TRBV6-5
cdr3_aa: CASRRGYNTDTQYF
cdr3_nt: TGTGCCAGCAGGCGGGGTTACAACACAGATACGCAGTATTTT

clone_size: -
d_call: TRBD1
j_call: TRBJ2-7
v_call: TRBV10-2
cdr3_aa: CASSRDRYYEQYF
cdr3_nt: TGCGCCAGCAGTAGGGACAGATACTACGAGCAGTACTTC

clone_size: -
d_call: TRBD1
j_call: TRBJ2-2
v_call: TRBV30
cdr3_aa: CAWCLGQPNTGELFF
cdr3_nt: TGTGCCTGGTGCCTGGGACAGCCGAACACCGGGGAGCTGTTTTTT

clone_size: few
d_call: -
j_call: TRBJ2-7
v_call: TRBV7-7
cdr3_aa: CASSLVGIGDEQYF
cdr3_nt: TGTGCCAGCAGCTTAGTCGGAATCGGGGACGAGCAGTACTTC

clone_size: -
d_call: TRBD1
j_call: TRBJ2-3
v_call: TRBV7-2
cdr3_aa: CASSPNRGDTQYF
cdr3_nt: TGTGCCAGCAGCCCGAACAGGGGAGATACGCAGTATTTT

clone_size: few
d_call: -
j_call: TRBJ1-1
v_call: TRBV5-1
cdr3_aa: CASSLVQLNTEAFF
cdr3_nt: TGCGCCAGCAGCTTGGTACAGCTGAACACTGAAGCTTTCTTT

clone_size: -
d_call: TRBD2
j_call: TRBJ2-5
v_call: TRBV4-3
cdr3_aa: CASSQDLVYRGGETQYF
cdr3_nt: TGCGCCAGCAGCCAAGATCTAGTCTATCGGGGGGGAGAGACCCAGTACTTC

clone_size: -
d_call: -
j_call: TRBJ2-1
v_call: TRBV7-9
cdr3_aa: CASSHVESSYNEQFF
cdr3_nt: TGTGCCAGCAGCCACGTAGAGAGCTCCTACAATGAGCAGTTCTTC

clone_size: few
d_call: -
j_call: TRBJ1-2
v_call: TRBV2
cdr3_aa: CASMGRGYGYTF
cdr3_nt: TGTGCCAGCATGGGGCGCGGCTATGGCTACACCTTC

clone_size: -
d_call: TRBD1
j_call: TRBJ1-2
v_call: TRBV29-1
cdr3_aa: CSVGGTGRLDYGYTF
cdr3_nt: TGCAGCGTTGGTGGGACAGGGAGGTTGGACTATGGCTACACCTTC

clone_size: -
d_call: -
j_call: TRBJ2-2
v_call: TRBV29-1
cdr3_aa: CSVIRDFNTGELFF
cdr3_nt: TGCAGCGTCATCCGGGACTTTAACACCGGGGAGCTGTTTTTT

clone_size: few
d_call: -
j_call: TRBJ2-5
v_call: TRBV29-1
cdr3_aa: CSVASGQETQYF
cdr3_nt: TGCAGCGTTGCTTCGGGGCAAGAGACCCAGTACTTC